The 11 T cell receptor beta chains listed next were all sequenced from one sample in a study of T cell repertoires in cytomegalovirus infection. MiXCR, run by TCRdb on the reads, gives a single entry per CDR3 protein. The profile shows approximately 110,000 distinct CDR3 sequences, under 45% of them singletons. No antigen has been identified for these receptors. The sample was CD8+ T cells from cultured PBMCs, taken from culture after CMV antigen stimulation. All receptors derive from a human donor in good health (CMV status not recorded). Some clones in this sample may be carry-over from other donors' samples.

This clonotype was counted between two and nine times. The CDR3 loop reads CASSLIGELFF. CDR3 in DNA: TGTGCCAGCAGCTTAATAGGGGAGCTGTTTTTT. The genes are TRBV7-9 and TRBJ2-2, with no clear D. The CDR3 length is 11 residues. Trimming took 2 bases from V and 8 from J, leaving 3 bases between them. Germline CDR1 SEHNR, CDR2 FQNEAQ (reference sequence).

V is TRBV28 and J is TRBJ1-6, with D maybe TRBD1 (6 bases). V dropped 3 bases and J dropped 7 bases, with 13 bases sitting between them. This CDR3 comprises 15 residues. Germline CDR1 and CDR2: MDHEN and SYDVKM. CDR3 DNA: TGTGCCAGCAGTTTGGTCACAGGGTACAATTCACCCCTCCACTTT. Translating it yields CASSLVTGYNSPLHF.

CDR3 protein: CASSQGPGLAGDNEQFF. In DNA form, the CDR3 reads TGTGCCAGCAGCCAAGGACCCGGACTAGCGGGGGACAATGAGCAGTTCTTC. The chain links TRBV3-1 to TRBJ2-1, with 13 positions matching TRBD2. In germline, CDR1 is LGHDT, CDR2 YNNKEL (reference sequence). The CDR3 sequence is 17 residues long. J was trimmed by 5 bases and V by 1 base; bases with no gene match: 5.

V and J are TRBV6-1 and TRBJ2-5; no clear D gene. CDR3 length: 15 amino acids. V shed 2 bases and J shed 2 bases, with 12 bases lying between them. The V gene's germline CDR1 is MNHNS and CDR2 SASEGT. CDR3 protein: CASSEIGLNQETQYF. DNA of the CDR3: TGTGCCAGCAGTGAAATCGGTCTGAATCAAGAGACCCAGTACTTC.

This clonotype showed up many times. The chain's CDR3 is CASSLTPTAGPRGGYTF. In DNA form, the CDR3 reads TGTGCCAGCAGTTTAACCCCTACAGCAGGGCCTAGAGGGGGCTACACCTTC. V usage is TRBV28 and J usage is TRBJ1-2, with D tentatively TRBD1 (5 bases). CDR3 size: 17 residues. The V and J ends lost 2 bases and 8 bases respectively, with 24 bases between them. CDR1 and CDR2 from the germline V gene are MDHEN and SYDVKM.

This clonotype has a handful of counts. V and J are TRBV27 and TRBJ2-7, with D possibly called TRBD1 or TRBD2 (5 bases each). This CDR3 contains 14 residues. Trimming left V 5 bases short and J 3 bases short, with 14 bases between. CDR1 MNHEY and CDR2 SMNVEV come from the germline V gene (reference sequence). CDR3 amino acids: CASSPGTGYYEQYF. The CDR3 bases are TGTGCCAGCAGTCCCGGGACGGGATACTACGAGCAGTACTTC.

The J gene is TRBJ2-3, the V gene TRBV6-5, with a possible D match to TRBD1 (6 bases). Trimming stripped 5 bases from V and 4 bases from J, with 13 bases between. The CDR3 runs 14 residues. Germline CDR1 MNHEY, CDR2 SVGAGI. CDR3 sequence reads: CASSPLAGADTQYF. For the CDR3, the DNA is TGTGCCAGCAGTCCCCTCGCAGGGGCAGATACGCAGTATTTT.

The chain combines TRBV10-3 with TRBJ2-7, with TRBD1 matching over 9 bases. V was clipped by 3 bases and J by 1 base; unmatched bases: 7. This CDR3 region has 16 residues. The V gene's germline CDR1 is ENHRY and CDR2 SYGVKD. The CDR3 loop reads CAISDSNRGPSYEQYF. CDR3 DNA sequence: TGTGCCATCAGTGACTCTAACAGGGGGCCATCCTACGAGCAGTACTTC.

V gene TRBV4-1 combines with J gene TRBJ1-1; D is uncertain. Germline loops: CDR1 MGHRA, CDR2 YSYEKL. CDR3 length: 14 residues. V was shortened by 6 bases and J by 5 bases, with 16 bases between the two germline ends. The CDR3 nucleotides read TGCGCCAGCAGTCCCCCCGACTTGGGGACTGAAGCTTTCTTT. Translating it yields CASSPPDLGTEAFF.

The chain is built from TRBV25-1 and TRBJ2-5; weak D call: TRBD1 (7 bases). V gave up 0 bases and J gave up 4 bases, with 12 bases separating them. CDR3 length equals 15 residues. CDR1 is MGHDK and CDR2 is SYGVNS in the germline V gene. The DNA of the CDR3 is TGTGCCAGCAGTGAATACGGGCAGGGGGGAGAGACCCAGTACTTC. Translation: CASSEYGQGGETQYF.

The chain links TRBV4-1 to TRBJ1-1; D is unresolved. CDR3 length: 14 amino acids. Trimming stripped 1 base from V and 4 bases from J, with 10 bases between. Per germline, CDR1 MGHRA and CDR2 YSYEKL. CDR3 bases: TGCGCCAGCAGCCAAGTAATGGGTCGCACTGAAGCTTTCTTT. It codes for CASSQVMGRTEAFF.